Listed here are 17 T cell receptor beta chains from one sample, sequenced in a study of blood T cell repertoires in COVID-19. Measured with immunoSEQ multiplex PCR; TCRdb has only the in-frame clones, and not every one. The sample has 65,000 to 85,000 clones; more than 70% are singletons. Material: peripheral blood. These receptors were collected from a human donor in a cohort sampled during active COVID-19.

J is TRBJ2-1 and V is TRBV18; 7 bases match TRBD1. There are 16 residues in the CDR3. With V trimmed by 5 bases and J by 7 bases, 14 bases remained unmatched. Germline V gives CDR1 KGHSH, CDR2 LQKENI. The CDR3 DNA reads TGTGCCAGCTCAGAGACAGGGACCTATTCTCGGAATGAGCAGTTCTTC. This encodes CASSETGTYSRNEQFF.

This clone was picked up a small number of times. This chain links TRBV7-2 with TRBJ2-7; 12 bases are shared with TRBD2. The CDR3 has 15 residues. CDR1 is SGHTA and CDR2 is FQGNSA in the germline V gene. The V and J ends lost 4 bases and 3 bases, in that order; junction bases with no gene match: 4. The CDR3 DNA sequence: TGTGCCAGCAGCTCCGGACTAGCGGGAAGCTACGAGCAGTACTTC. Protein sequence: CASSSGLAGSYEQYF.

This clone showed up just a few times. The same CDR3 can be traced to other DNA sequences in this sample. J is TRBJ2-2 and V is TRBV18, with 7 bases matching TRBD1. Trimming cost V 3 bases and J 1 base; bases outside gene matches: 2. Germline V gene data show CDR1 as KGHSH and CDR2 as LQKENI. This CDR3 comprises 15 residues. CDR3 sequence reads: CASSPRQGNTGELFF. The DNA of the CDR3 is TGTGCCAGCTCACCCCGACAGGGGAACACCGGGGAGCTGTTTTTT. The whole variable domain, filled in from reference TRBV18 and TRBJ2-2, reads NAGVMQNPRHLVRRRGQEARLRCSPMKGHSHVYWYRQLPEEGLKFMVYLQKENIIDESGMPKERFSAEFPKEGPSILRIQQVVRGDSAAYFCASSPRQGNTGELFFGEGSRLTVL.

This clone was recorded many times. The rearrangement links TRBV5-1 to TRBJ2-7, with 13 positions matching TRBD2. This CDR3 contains 17 residues. Germline V CDR1 and CDR2: SGHRS, YFSETQ. Trimming at V came to 6 bases and at J to 5 bases, leaving 14 bases not matched to a gene. The CDR3 nucleotides read TGCGCCAGCATGGTGGGGGCAGGACTAGCGGGAGAGGACGAGCAGTACTTC. It specifies CASMVGAGLAGEDEQYF.

The gene calls are TRBV28 and TRBJ1-5, with a possible D match to TRBD1 (5 bases). CDR1 and CDR2 (germline): MDHEN, SYDVKM. Trimming cost V 5 bases and J 7 bases, with 12 bases left between them. This CDR3 spans 13 amino acids. The CDR3 DNA follows: TGTGCCAGCAGTCAGGGATTGGAACAGCCCCAGCATTTT. Translation: CASSQGLEQPQHF.

The chain carries TRBV4-1 and TRBJ2-5; 9 bases agree with TRBD1. The V and J ends lost 1 base and 6 bases, in that order; junction bases with no gene match: 9. Germline V CDR1 and CDR2: MGHRA, YSYEKL. This CDR3 is built from 16 residues. The CDR3 DNA follows: TGCGCCAGCAGCCAAGTTCAGGGGACAGGGCGACAGACCCAGTACTTC. Encoded protein: CASSQVQGTGRQTQYF.

The CDR3 DNA reads as TGTGCCAGTAAGACAGGGGGCTGGAGAGTTAGCTACACCTTC. Amino acids: CASKTGGWRVSYTF. V and J are TRBV19 and TRBJ1-2; 10 bases match TRBD1. The CDR3 covers 14 residues. V was pared by 7 bases and J by 9 bases, with 11 bases of the junction left unmatched. Germline CDR1 and CDR2: LNHDA and SQIVND (reference sequence).

Remarks on this clone: One junction end does not reproduce the germline sequence, and a read error may be involved. This chain's CDR3 is CASSEETGGWGYGYTF. As DNA, the CDR3 is TGTGCCAGCAGCGAAGAAACAGGGGGCTGGGGCTATGGCTACACCTTC. This sequence joins TRBV14 and TRBJ1-2; 9 bases line up with TRBD1. The CDR3 runs 16 residues. The germline V gene encodes CDR1 SGHDN and CDR2 FVKESK.

The rearrangement joins TRBV29-1 to TRBJ1-2, with D tentatively TRBD1 (5 bases). Germline lookup yields CDR1 SQVTM and CDR2 ANQGSEA. CDR3 length: 15 residues. V was cut by 3 bases and J by 2 bases, with 16 bases left in between. The CDR3 loop reads CSVDLPGPGNYGYTF. The CDR3 nucleotides are TGCAGCGTTGATTTGCCAGGGCCAGGGAACTATGGCTACACCTTC.

The V call is TRBV5-1, the J call TRBJ2-7; a weak D match, TRBD1 (5 bases). The CDR3 runs to 14 residues. The V gene lost 3 bases and the J gene lost 3 bases, with 13 bases spanning the gap. The V gene's germline CDR1 is SGHRS and CDR2 YFSETQ. The DNA of the CDR3 is TGCGCCAGCAGCTCTGACTCGACAGTCTACGAGCAGTACTTC. Amino acid sequence: CASSSDSTVYEQYF.

The chain joins TRBV7-2 to TRBJ2-2; 13 bases fit TRBD2. Germline CDR1 is SGHTA and CDR2 is FQGNSA. This CDR3 comprises 15 residues. The V gene end was trimmed by 5 bases and the J gene end by 5 bases; junction bases not matched to a gene: 2. The CDR3 loop reads CASSGGLAGTGELFF. For the CDR3, the DNA is TGTGCCAGCAGCGGGGGACTAGCGGGAACCGGGGAGCTGTTTTTT.

The chain links TRBV5-1 to TRBJ2-1, with D maybe TRBD2 (7 bases). Germline V gives CDR1 SGHRS, CDR2 YFSETQ. This CDR3 is 19 amino acids long. V gave up 0 bases and J gave up 0 bases, with 19 bases separating them. The CDR3 coding sequence is TGCGCCAGCAGCTTGGCCCCTCGGGAAAGGGGGGGCTCCTACAATGAGCAGTTCTTC. It yields the protein CASSLAPRERGGSYNEQFF.

This sequence joins TRBV5-1 and TRBJ2-5; 11 nucleotides align to TRBD2. The junction had 7 bases not matched to a gene; V was cut back by 0 bases and J by 0 bases. The CDR3 is 18 amino acids. The V gene's germline CDR1 is SGHRS and CDR2 YFSETQ. This chain's CDR3 is CASSLGSGRGPYQETQYF. The CDR3 nucleotides read TGCGCCAGCAGCTTGGGTAGCGGGAGGGGTCCGTACCAAGAGACCCAGTACTTC.

This clone has just a few counts. This chain uses TRBV5-1 with TRBJ2-7, with D maybe TRBD2 (6 bases). The V gene's germline CDR1 is SGHRS and CDR2 YFSETQ. V was trimmed by 4 bases and J by 4 bases, leaving 12 bases between them. This CDR3 has 13 amino acids. The CDR3 region is CASSPEGQYEQYF. The CDR3 DNA sequence: TGCGCCAGCAGCCCGGAGGGGCAGTACGAGCAGTACTTC.

The chain combines TRBV5-1 with TRBJ2-7, with 11 bases lining up with TRBD1. The V and J ends lost 0 bases and 2 bases, in that order; junction bases with no gene match: 1. In germline, CDR1 is SGHRS, CDR2 YFSETQ. The CDR3 consists of 15 residues. This CDR3 reads CASSLGTGGTYEQYF. The CDR3 nucleotides read TGCGCCAGCAGCTTGGGGACAGGGGGCACCTACGAGCAGTACTTC.

The chain links TRBV19 to TRBJ1-6; 10 bases map to TRBD1. This CDR3 region has 14 residues. Germline V gene sequence: CDR1 LNHDA, CDR2 SQIVND (reference sequence). V was pared by 6 bases and J by 9 bases, with 5 bases of the junction left unmatched. The CDR3 loop reads CASSPGQGTSPLHF. The DNA for the CDR3 is TGTGCCAGTAGCCCGGGACAGGGGACTTCACCCCTCCACTTT.

This chain uses TRBV10-3 with TRBJ2-7; 8 bases align to TRBD1. V lost 5 bases and J lost 4; bases outside the gene matches: 10. The CDR3 is 15 amino acids. Germline lookup yields CDR1 ENHRY and CDR2 SYGVKD. The CDR3, as DNA: TGTGCCATCAGTATACTTGGACAGGGAAGGTACGAGCAGTACTTC. Translation: CAISILGQGRYEQYF.